A selection of T cell receptor beta chains follows, all from one sample in a study of CD8 T cells in ankylosing spondylitis. TCRdb reanalysed the 5' RACE reads using MiXCR and keeps one entry per CDR3 protein. This sample has about 220,000 distinct CDR3 sequences, with roughly a tenth found just once. Sequenced sample: blood, either unsorted or a sorted T cell fraction (not recorded which). The receptor set was obtained from a male donor with ankylosing spondylitis or in good health (not recorded which). CDR3s include the opening cysteine and the closing phenylalanine or tryptophan. Each record gives: J gene, clone size, V gene, CDR3 length, D gene, CDR3 protein, CDR3 DNA. D genes are given only for firm matches. Some rows have no size entry. The others give once, few or many, or a class for an expanded clone.

TRBJ2-5	many	TRBV4-2	17	TRBD2	CASSPRTSGGSEETQYF	TGTGCCAGCAGCCCGAGGACTAGCGGGGGGTCAGAAGAGACCCAGTACTTC
TRBJ2-1	few	TRBV27	14	-	CASSLERFANEQFF	TGTGCCAGCAGTTTAGAGAGGTTCGCTAATGAGCAGTTCTTC
TRBJ2-2	few	TRBV7-3	16	TRBD1	CASSSTGTGYTGELFF	TGTGCCAGCAGCTCAACCGGGACAGGGTACACCGGGGAGCTGTTTTTT
TRBJ2-5	many	TRBV9	15	-	CASSVAGLLQETQYF	TGTGCCAGCAGCGTAGCGGGGCTGCTCCAAGAGACCCAGTACTTC
TRBJ2-5	-	TRBV3-1	15	-	CASSQDTAVQETQYF	TGTGCCAGCAGCCAAGATACAGCCGTACAAGAGACCCAGTACTTC
TRBJ2-1	-	TRBV29-1	13	-	CSVINGHDNEQFF	TGCAGCGTGATAAACGGGCATGACAATGAGCAGTTCTTC
TRBJ2-2	many	TRBV10-3	16	-	CAISERQVTSTGELFF	TGTGCCATCAGTGAACGACAGGTTACATCCACCGGGGAGCTGTTTTTT
TRBJ2-5	many	TRBV29-1	12	-	CSGTGYGETQYF	TGCAGCGGTACAGGGTATGGAGAGACCCAGTACTTC
TRBJ1-5	-	TRBV20-1	15	-	CSARGGENSNQPQHF	TGCAGTGCTAGAGGGGGGGAAAATAGCAATCAGCCCCAGCATTTT
TRBJ1-2	many	TRBV12-3/TRBV12-4	13	-	CASTIQGFGGYTF	TGTGCCAGCACAATACAGGGTTTCGGTGGCTACACCTTC
TRBJ2-1	-	TRBV7-2	16	-	CASSSGSIVSYNEQFF	TGTGCCAGCAGCTCTGGGTCCATCGTCTCCTACAATGAGCAGTTCTTC
TRBJ1-6	-	TRBV11-2	16	-	CASRDSRDSYNSPLHF	TGTGCCAGCAGGGACAGCCGCGACTCCTATAATTCACCCCTCCACTTT
TRBJ2-1	many	TRBV7-6	16	TRBD2	CASSSGLGRVYNEQFF	TGTGCCAGCAGCTCGGGGCTGGGGAGGGTCTACAATGAGCAGTTCTTC
TRBJ2-4	-	TRBV6-1	14	-	CASSEGGSGNIQYF	TGTGCCAGCAGTGAAGGGGGCAGTGGAAACATTCAGTACTTC
TRBJ1-2	many	TRBV6-1	13	-	CASSITGYYGYTF	TGTGCCAGCAGTATCACTGGTTACTATGGCTACACCTTC
TRBJ1-2	-	TRBV7-3	13	TRBD1	CASSLPGQDGYPF	TGTGCCAGCAGCTTGCCAGGACAGGATGGCTACCCCTTC
TRBJ1-1	many	TRBV5-1	15	TRBD1	CASSLEMTGNAEAFF	TGCGCCAGCAGCTTGGAGATGACAGGGAACGCTGAAGCTTTCTTT
TRBJ2-1	-	TRBV11-2	15	-	CASSPQAEAYNEQFF	TGTGCCAGCAGTCCTCAGGCGGAGGCCTACAATGAGCAGTTCTTC
TRBJ2-7	-	TRBV20-1	13	-	CSARRRGDYEQYF	TGCAGTGCTAGAAGACGGGGAGACTACGAGCAGTACTTC
TRBJ2-1	many	TRBV29-1	14	TRBD2	CSILTSGGTTEQFF	TGCAGTATTTTGACTAGCGGGGGGACTACGGAGCAGTTCTTC
TRBJ2-1	many	TRBV29-1	13	-	CSAVAGSVLEQFF	TGCAGCGCCGTGGCGGGTAGTGTTCTTGAGCAGTTCTTC
TRBJ1-6	-	TRBV5-1	15	-	CASSLTGPYNSPLHF	TGCGCCAGCAGCTTGACAGGGCCCTATAATTCACCCCTCCACTTT
TRBJ2-4	many	TRBV20-1	15	-	CSAGGTDLAKNIQYF	TGCAGTGCGGGGGGGACAGACCTAGCCAAAAACATTCAGTACTTC
TRBJ2-3	-	TRBV12-3/TRBV12-4	14	-	CASPPPGSFDTQYF	TGTGCCAGCCCTCCCCCAGGGTCCTTCGATACGCAGTATTTT
TRBJ2-3	many	TRBV4-2	18	TRBD2	CASSQEGGRGGATDTQYF	TGTGCCAGCAGCCAAGAAGGTGGTCGCGGGGGGGCGACAGATACGCAGTATTTT
TRBJ2-7	few	TRBV20-1	14	-	CSARDNAGRLEQYF	TGCAGTGCTAGAGATAACGCAGGGCGGTTGGAGCAGTACTTC
TRBJ2-2	many	TRBV7-6	12	-	CASNDPTGELFF	TGTGCCAGCAACGACCCGACCGGGGAGCTGTTTTTT
TRBJ2-3	-	TRBV20-1	15	TRBD2	CSARTSGGSLVTQYF	TGCAGTGCTAGGACTAGCGGGGGGTCGTTAGTCACGCAGTATTTT
TRBJ2-3	-	TRBV7-3	16	-	CASSLNGGSSTDTQYF	TGTGCCAGCAGCCTCAATGGGGGGTCTAGCACAGATACGCAGTATTTT
TRBJ2-5	many	TRBV5-1	13	-	CASSLMDLETQYF	TGCGCCAGCAGCTTGATGGATCTAGAGACCCAGTACTTC
TRBJ1-4	many	TRBV28	16	TRBD1	CASSPGQGFPNEKLFF	TGTGCCAGCAGCCCGGGACAGGGGTTCCCTAATGAAAAACTGTTTTTT
TRBJ2-1	-	TRBV12-5	14	-	CASGLETTGDEQFF	TGTGCTAGTGGTTTGGAGACTACTGGCGATGAGCAGTTCTTC